The 22 T cell receptor beta chains reported below all come from one sample, sequenced in a study of CD8 T cells in ankylosing spondylitis. TCRdb recomputed calls from the 5' RACE reads with MiXCR, one row per CDR3 protein. The table has fewer than 750,000 distinct CDR3 sequences, roughly 19% seen once. Their cognate antigens are unknown. Study-level results: What appeared characteristic of ankylosing spondylitis blood was a TCR beta motif of fewer than ten highly homologous variants.

The material sequenced was blood, either unsorted or a sorted T cell fraction (not recorded which). These receptors came from a male donor with ankylosing spondylitis.

This clonotype was observed a few times. The genes are TRBV29-1 and TRBJ2-7; D gene ambiguous. The ends were cut back, 5 bases at V and 0 bases at J, with 8 bases in the middle. There are 12 residues in the CDR3. Germline V gene sequence: CDR1 SQVTM, CDR2 ANQGSEA. The CDR3 region has the DNA TGCAGCGTTTTAAAGAACTCCTACGAGCAGTACTTC. Protein sequence: CSVLKNSYEQYF.

This clonotype occurred a few times. The gene calls are TRBV24-1 and TRBJ2-1; D remains unclear. V was shortened by 4 bases and J by 6 bases, with 9 bases between the two germline ends. The germline CDR1 and CDR2 sequences are KGHDR and SFDVKD. The CDR3 totals 13 residues. The CDR3 DNA sequence: TGTGCCACCAGTGACCCCGACACCAATGAGCAGTTCTTC. Protein product: CATSDPDTNEQFF.

Only a few counts were recorded for this clonotype. This chain connects TRBV27 to TRBJ2-7; TRBD1 is a possible D gene (5 bases). V lost 6 bases and J lost 1, with 16 bases in between. From germline, CDR1 is MNHEY and CDR2 SMNVEV (reference sequence). This CDR3 is 15 amino acids long. The CDR3 here is CASRPDIDESYEQYF. The CDR3 DNA follows: TGTGCCAGCAGGCCGGACATTGACGAATCCTACGAGCAGTACTTC.

The V gene is TRBV4-3, the J gene TRBJ1-1; D gene ambiguous. This CDR3 is built from 14 residues. From germline, CDR1 is LGHNA and CDR2 YSLEER. The V end was cut by 4 bases, the J end by 6 bases, with 15 bases between. The CDR3 protein is CASSLVRTASEAFF. For the CDR3, the DNA is TGCGCCAGCAGCCTGGTCAGGACGGCCTCTGAAGCTTTCTTT.

The CDR3 region has the DNA TGCAGTGCGCTTAGACTAGCAGCCGATACGCAGTATTTT. Translation: CSALRLAADTQYF. The V call is TRBV20-1, the J call TRBJ2-3, with 7 positions matching TRBD2. The germline V gene has CDR1 DFQATT and CDR2 SNEGSKA (reference sequence). The CDR3 loop spans 13 amino acids. J gave up 6 bases and V 6 bases, and 9 bases lay outside the gene matches.

The rearrangement links TRBV4-1 to TRBJ1-1, with D unclear. The length of the CDR3 is 16 residues. The V end was cut by 0 bases, the J end by 2 bases, with 13 bases between. The germline CDR1 and CDR2 sequences are MGHRA and YSYEKL. CDR3 nucleotide sequence: TGCGCCAGCAGCCAAGATGGAGAGAGGGTAAACACTGAAGCTTTCTTT. It is translated as CASSQDGERVNTEAFF.

This clonotype was seen more than once but under ten times. The rearrangement links TRBV20-1 to TRBJ1-3, with a tentative D call TRBD1 (6 bases). This CDR3 has 16 amino acids. The V gene's germline CDR1 is DFQATT and CDR2 SNEGSKA (reference sequence). Trimming took off 0 bases at V and 0 bases at J, with 12 bases between the two ends. In nucleotides, the CDR3 is TGCAGTGCTAGAGACGGCAGGGGCCTCTCTGGAAACACCATATATTTT. Protein sequence: CSARDGRGLSGNTIYF.

The rearrangement uses TRBV6-1 and TRBJ2-7; D not resolved. Germline values: CDR1 MNHNS, CDR2 SASEGT. The CDR3 is made up of 15 amino acids. Trimming stripped 5 bases from V and 4 bases from J, with 18 bases between. The CDR3 region is CASSPHSDGLYEQYF. DNA for the CDR3: TGTGCCAGCAGTCCCCATTCGGACGGATTGTACGAGCAGTACTTC.

This chain links TRBV20-1 with TRBJ2-2; 7 positions match TRBD1. The germline V gene has CDR1 DFQATT and CDR2 SNEGSKA (reference sequence). This CDR3 has 14 residues. V trimming: 0 bases; J trimming: 4 bases; junction bases outside the gene matches: 2. CDR3 nucleotide sequence: TGCAGTGCTAGAGAGGCAGGGGGCACCGGGGAGCTGTTTTTT. Translating it yields CSAREAGGTGELFF.

The J gene is TRBJ1-6, the V gene TRBV18; TRBD1 aligns across 8 bases. The germline V gene has CDR1 KGHSH and CDR2 LQKENI. This CDR3 has 14 residues. V was clipped by 6 bases and J by 7 bases; unmatched bases: 5. The CDR3 loop reads CASSQDRENSPLHF. CDR3 coding DNA: TGTGCCAGCTCTCAGGACAGGGAGAATTCACCCCTCCACTTT.

With regard to this clonotype: Sequence at one end of the junction differs from germline and may be a read error. J is TRBJ2-2 and V is TRBV29-1; TRBD2 is a possible D gene (6 bases). Germline V gene data show CDR1 as SQVTM and CDR2 as ANQGSEA. This CDR3 spans 13 amino acids. In DNA form, the CDR3 reads TGCAGCGTTGAAACTAGCAACACCGAGGAGCTGTTTTTT. Translating it yields CSVETSNTEELFF.

This clonotype appeared a few times. The chain carries TRBV28 and TRBJ1-3; possible D gene TRBD1, 6 bases. V lost 5 bases, J lost 0 bases, and 14 bases lay in between. Germline V gives CDR1 MDHEN, CDR2 SYDVKM. The CDR3 consists of 16 residues. The CDR3 is CASSPRGHPSGNTIYF. In DNA, the CDR3 is TGTGCCAGCAGTCCCAGGGGACACCCCTCTGGAAACACCATATATTTT.

A few counts support this clonotype. The genes are TRBV6-2 or TRBV6-3 and TRBJ1-5, with TRBD1 as a possible D gene (5 bases). CDR1 is MNHEY, CDR2 SVGEGT, per germline. Trimming left V 0 bases short and J 5 bases short, with 8 bases between. The CDR3 loop spans 14 amino acids. The CDR3 DNA reads as TGTGCCAGCAGTTACTCTTGGGGGGATCAGCCCCAGCATTTT. It encodes CASSYSWGDQPQHF.

The chain carries TRBV12-3 or TRBV12-4 and TRBJ2-1; TRBD1 or TRBD2 may be the D gene (5 bases each). The CDR3 is 13 amino acids. Between the trimmed V and J ends, which lost 3 bases and 5 bases, there was a span of 8 bases. The CDR3 is CASSFWGHNEQFF. For the CDR3, the DNA is TGTGCCAGCAGTTTCTGGGGACACAATGAGCAGTTCTTC.

This clonotype was seen a handful of times. The chain employs TRBV5-1 and TRBJ2-1, with TRBD1 as a possible D gene (6 bases). CDR1 and CDR2 (germline): SGHRS, YFSETQ. The V gene lost 4 bases and the J gene lost 7 bases, with 24 bases spanning the gap. The CDR3 runs 17 residues. The CDR3 loop is CASSDFVGGFGINEQFF. The CDR3 DNA is TGCGCCAGCAGCGACTTTGTTGGGGGCTTCGGGATAAATGAGCAGTTCTTC.

The chain combines TRBV20-1 with TRBJ2-7; 7 bases align to TRBD1. Looked up from germline, CDR1 is DFQATT and CDR2 is SNEGSKA (reference sequence). The CDR3 runs to 13 residues. In DNA, the CDR3 is TGCAGCCCTCGGGACAGCGACTCCTACGAGCAGTACTTC. This gives the protein CSPRDSDSYEQYF.

The chain recombines TRBV4-2 with TRBJ2-7, with 8 bases that match TRBD2. CDR1 is LGHNA, CDR2 YNFKEQ, per germline. After removal of 4 bases from V and 4 bases from J, the junction contained 21 bases not matched to a gene. The CDR3 consists of 19 residues. This CDR3 is CASSPWGGVGRGRPYEQYF. CDR3 bases: TGTGCCAGCAGCCCTTGGGGGGGAGTCGGGCGCGGGAGGCCTTACGAGCAGTACTTC.

This clonotype has just one count. This chain joins TRBV20-1 and TRBJ1-2; a weak D match, TRBD1 (6 bases). The CDR3 contains 17 residues. The germline V and J ends were trimmed by 6 bases and 2 bases, with 25 bases remaining between them. Germline lookup yields CDR1 DFQATT and CDR2 SNEGSKA (reference sequence). This chain's CDR3 is CSASGGGRYSENYGYTF. The CDR3 DNA reads TGCAGTGCGTCTGGGGGGGGCCGATACAGTGAAAACTATGGCTACACCTTC.

Only a few counts were recorded for this clonotype. V is TRBV4-1 and J is TRBJ2-7; D perhaps matches TRBD1 (6 bases). V was trimmed by 6 bases and J by 7 bases, leaving 16 bases between them. This CDR3 is 13 amino acids long. Germline CDR1 is MGHRA and CDR2 is YSYEKL. The CDR3 region is CASRQTGQKEQYF. As DNA, the CDR3 is TGCGCCAGCAGACAGACAGGTCAGAAGGAGCAGTACTTC.

This clonotype was seen only a few times. CDR3 sequence (DNA): TGTGCCAGTAGTGTCCCGGGACAAGATAGCAATCAGCCCCAGCATTTT. It codes for CASSVPGQDSNQPQHF. The chain links TRBV19 to TRBJ1-5; D is possibly TRBD1 (6 bases). The CDR3 loop spans 16 amino acids. Germline CDR1 and CDR2: LNHDA and SQIVND (reference sequence). V was trimmed by 5 bases and J by 0 bases, leaving 14 bases between them.

CDR3 coding DNA: TGCGCCAGCAGCCAAGTCGTAGGGGAACTCGCCTACGAGCAGTACTTC. Translating gives CASSQVVGELAYEQYF. The chain carries TRBV4-1 and TRBJ2-7; weak D call: TRBD1 (5 bases). The CDR3 totals 16 residues. Germline values: CDR1 MGHRA, CDR2 YSYEKL. V shed 1 base and J shed 2 bases, with 15 bases lying between them.

This clonotype was found a few times. The J gene is TRBJ2-7, the V gene TRBV4-1; the match to TRBD2 covers 12 bases. CDR1 is MGHRA and CDR2 is YSYEKL in the germline V gene. CDR3 length: 15 residues. The V segment lost 4 bases and the J segment 4 bases; nucleotides outside the gene matches: 5. This CDR3 is CASSPLTSGRYEQYF. The DNA for the CDR3 is TGCGCCAGCAGCCCACTGACTAGCGGGAGATACGAGCAGTACTTC.